The following is a TCR beta chain sequence with its context. The antigen is undetermined. This sample is part of a study of blood T cells in healthy people across ages. The second PCR ran roughly 6 to 12 cycles with a sample-barcoded 5' primer and J-beta primers. One entry per CDR3 protein results from TCRdb running MiXCR on the 5' RACE reads. The table records about 1.6 million distinct CDR3 sequences, about 35% of them present only once. Broader study findings: With age, beta diversity per million T cells declined roughly linearly, significantly by approximately 40. When set beside aged donors, long-lived donors presented more naive CD4+ cells and higher diversity.

Isolation per sample recovered at least 6 million PBMCs. Germline-derived CDR1 and CDR2 are MDHEN and SYDVKM. V was pared by 7 bases and J by 1 base, with 14 bases between. This CDR3 spans 14 amino acids. The source is a woman in her thirties in good health. V usage is TRBV28 and J usage is TRBJ2-7; D is perhaps TRBD1 or TRBD2 (6 bases each). The sequenced sample was blood. DNA for the CDR3: TGTGCCAGCAATCCCCCGGGGGCATCCTACGAGCAGTACTTC. Translating gives CASNPPGASYEQYF.